This T cell receptor (beta chain) was recorded in a study of blood T cell repertoires in COVID-19 (dated by TCRdb to 2018 to 2021). About the investigation overall: Collaborator samples came from the United States, Italy and Spain and covered acute and convalescent phases of COVID-19. The prospective study material was composed of cDNA or gDNA derived from T cells, B-cell-depleted T cells, or PBMCs. Deeply sampled blood TCRbeta repertoires from subjects exposed to, actively infected with, or recovered from COVID-19 were included in the dataset. The repertoires were released in a freely available public database meant as a resource for research on the immune response to SARS-CoV-2. Samples were obtained from the ongoing ImmuneRACE study (first 160 participants) and from over a thousand subjects provided by 6 global collaborators. The sample metadata nearly always contained a de-identified subject ID, COVID-19 status, age in years and sex. HLA class I and class II types, where available, came from metadata supplied by the sample provider rather than from assay-based typing.

The full study reports these points: The quantity of clinical and demographic metadata differed by source and by participant and was supplied without curation.

Each collaborating institution followed its own protocols to collect whole blood in K2EDTA tubes. For TCRbeta analysis, collaborator samples were shipped as frozen whole blood, as isolated PBMCs, or as DNA extracted from either sample type. The germline V gene (reference sequence) sets CDR1 to MNHNY and CDR2 to SVGAGI. V is cut by 4 bases and J by 4 bases, and the space between the germline ends is 5 bases. Reading from cysteine to phenylalanine, the CDR3 counts 13 amino acids. The entry retains the CDR3 DNA only, 39 bases that are in frame from base 1. As concerns this clone: The target of this receptor is not known. No base quality information exists; no much larger clone differs at one position.

The immunoSEQ Assay, a bias-controlled multiplex PCR, was used to amplify TCRbeta CDR3 regions from genomic DNA. Turning to the authors' computational methods: Within the assay, amplification of reference gene primers was used to estimate how many nucleated cells each sample contained. To quantify the absolute abundance of each unique TCRbeta CDR3 rearrangement, sequence reads were collapsed and filtered. For each sample, productive Simpson clonality was calculated as the square root of Simpson's diversity index over productive rearrangements. TCRdb provides this immuneACCESS table in a form limited to in-frame rearrangements. Some clones are lacking; in checked studies, under half of them reflect an unresolved V gene, and why the rest are absent is not known. That table is the source of V, J and clone size, and D and trimming were worked out from the DNA. The sample table holds more than 85,000 clones, of which approximately 91% were seen once. The ten top clones hold about 3.7% of the sample.

The sequence is built from TRBV6-6 and TRBJ2-6, with the D segment identity uncertain. The sequenced sample consisted of peripheral blood. This clonotype was sampled from a woman between 70 and 85 years old with acute or convalescent COVID-19. CDR3 region: CASSSGGANVLTF. The DNA sequence follows: TGTGCCAGCAGTTCCGGGGGGGCCAACGTCCTGACTTTC.